These 5 T cell receptor beta chains originate from one sample sequenced in a study of cytomegalovirus exposure and HLA in healthy donors. The PCR employed 60 Vbeta primers together with 13 Jbeta primers. The protocol was immunoSEQ multiplex PCR, while the TCRdb copy is restricted to in-frame clones and leaves out a portion. The sample holds roughly 100,000 clones, around three quarters seen once. Sequences were obtained from PBMCs. These receptor sequences come from a woman between 40 and 55 years old in good health and CMV-seronegative.

The gene calls are TRBV2 and TRBJ1-5, with 8 bases that match TRBD1. The ends lost 8 bases at V and 4 bases at J; junction bases unmatched: 10. The CDR3 has 15 residues. Germline V gives CDR1 SNHLY, CDR2 FYNNEI. CDR3: CASDSTGADNQPQHF. The CDR3 DNA follows: TGTGCCAGCGACTCGACAGGGGCTGATAATCAGCCCCAGCATTTT.

The chain recombines TRBV5-1 with TRBJ1-2; 7 bases are shared with TRBD1. The CDR3 runs to 13 residues. With V trimmed by 2 bases and J by 7 bases, 5 bases remained unmatched. CDR1 SGHRS and CDR2 YFSETQ come from the germline V gene. CDR3: CASSLRQGSGYTF. CDR3 DNA: TGCGCCAGCAGCTTAAGACAGGGTAGTGGCTACACCTTC.

This clone was picked up one time. The V and J genes are TRBV11-2 and TRBJ2-1, with D possibly TRBD1 on 6 matching bases. Deletions cut 5 bases from V and 5 bases from J, with 13 bases between. CDR1 and CDR2 (germline): SGHAT, FQNNGV. There are 14 residues in the CDR3. CDR3 residues: CASSVRGFNNEQFF. In nucleotides, the CDR3 is TGTGCCAGCAGCGTAAGGGGGTTCAACAATGAGCAGTTCTTC.

The chain couples TRBV5-4 to TRBJ2-7, with 13 nucleotides matching TRBD2. From germline, CDR1 is SGHNT and CDR2 YYREEE (reference sequence). J lost 11 bases, V lost 3 bases, and 8 bases had no gene match. The CDR3 contains 14 residues. CDR3 region: CASSYGLAGDFEYF. CDR3 in DNA: TGTGCCAGCAGCTACGGACTAGCGGGAGATTTCGAGTACTTC.

This clone was found once. The chain employs TRBV7-9 and TRBJ1-1; the D is unclear. This CDR3 has 14 residues. Germline loops: CDR1 SEHNR, CDR2 FQNEAQ (reference sequence). Trimming removed 4 bases at V and 7 bases at J, with 16 bases between. CDR3 in DNA: TGTGCCAGCAGCTCGACCATAGGGAGACTTGAAGCTTTCTTT. Protein product: CASSSTIGRLEAFF. The full variable domain, in which reference TRBV7-9 and TRBJ1-1 provide the parts outside the CDR3, is DTGVSQNPRHKITKRGQNVTFRCDPISEHNRLYWYRQTLGQGPEFLTYFQNEAQLEKSRLLSDRFSAERPKGSFSTLEIQRTEQGDSAMYLCASSSTIGRLEAFFGQGTRLTVV.